The present entry profiles one T cell receptor (beta chain) with its context. The antigen remains undetermined. Germline CDR1 reads MNHEY; CDR2 reads SMNVEV (reference sequence). The CDR3 has 16 residues. V shed 2 bases and J 0 bases; nucleotides not matched to a gene: 5. This record comes from a study of regulatory and conventional T cells in RAG deficiency. General study findings and limits: Treg unique TCR beta sequences were approximately 100-fold fewer in Omenn syndrome and CID/AS patients than controls.

Blood CD4+ CD25-high CD127-low regulatory T cells supplied the genomic DNA template. Profiling relied on immunoSEQ multiplex PCR, and the TCRdb table lists in-frame clones only, not all of them. The sample contains roughly 19,000 clones, approximately 90% of which appear only once. The data also belong to a second study, concerning regulatory T cells. That paper notes: The PCR used 52 TRBV and 13 TRBJ primers. Patient repertoires had restricted TRB V-J pairs and skewed V and J usage, most in Tregs.

This chain joins TRBV27 and TRBJ2-3, with 7 bases fitting TRBD1. Sequenced material: Tregs sorted from blood. The receptor comes from a human donor in good health. The CDR3 loop reads CASSLTKGASTDTQYF. CDR3 sequence (DNA): TGTGCCAGCAGTTTAACAAAGGGGGCAAGCACAGATACGCAGTATTTT.